The TCR beta chain described here comes from a study of T cell responses to AZD1222 COVID-19 vaccine. Findings and limits, study-wide: The study sampled repertoires only after the peak T cell response. Breadth and depth of Spike-specific TCRs rose after two AZD1222 doses. Donor demographics were predominantly white British with a female majority; clonal diversity may be underestimated. Reports indicate that nearly half of spike-specific TCRs are directed at unmutated variant regions.

V was pared by 0 bases and J by 12 bases, with 13 bases between. The CDR3 length is 12 residues. Clones were read by immunoSEQ multiplex PCR, and TCRdb kept only the in-frame ones, dropping some. There are about 150,000 clones in the sample; roughly nine tenths occur only once, and 5.5% lies in the top ten. This clone is a singleton in its sample. Its antigen remains unidentified. This sequence joins TRBV5-3 and TRBJ2-7, with D unresolved. TRBV5-3 is an open reading frame whose function is uncertain. The specimen comprised peripheral blood, sampled on day 0 of MenACWY control vaccination. The source is an adult in good health. The CDR3 region has the DNA TGTGCCAGAAGCTTGGAGGCTAGTGCGGCGTACTTC. This gives the protein CARSLEASAAYF.